These 20 T cell receptor beta chains originate from one sample sequenced in a study of blood T cell repertoires in COVID-19. Here immunoSEQ multiplex PCR was the method, and the copy in TCRdb shows in-frame clones only, minus some. The sample shows 350,000 to 400,000 clones, roughly 90% of them seen only once. Sequencing used PBMCs or T cells enriched from blood (not recorded which). These TCRs come from a woman between 25 and 40 years old with acute COVID-19.

The CDR3 region has the DNA TGTGCCAGCAGTGCTACTGTGAACACCGGGGAGCTGTTTTTT. Translation: CASSATVNTGELFF. This chain uses TRBV2 with TRBJ2-2, with D unresolved. The germline V gene encodes CDR1 SNHLY and CDR2 FYNNEI. With 4 bases removed from V and 1 base from J, the gap between germline ends came to 7 bases. This CDR3 comprises 14 residues.

J is TRBJ2-4 and V is TRBV12-3 or TRBV12-4; no definite D call. The ends were cut back, 4 bases at V and 4 bases at J, with 8 bases in the middle. This CDR3 is 13 amino acids long. The CDR3 DNA sequence: TGTGCCAGCAGTTCTACGGTTAAAAACATTCAGTACTTC. Translating gives CASSSTVKNIQYF.

The chain uses TRBV5-1 and TRBJ2-5; D may be TRBD1 (5 bases). The CDR3 is 15 residues long. Trimming took off 1 base at V and 3 bases at J, with 13 bases between the two ends. Germline V gene lookup returns CDR1 SGHRS and CDR2 YFSETQ. CDR3: CASSLSTIGEETQYF. In DNA form, the CDR3 reads TGCGCCAGCAGCTTGAGCACGATAGGGGAAGAGACCCAGTACTTC.

The chain is built from TRBV30 and TRBJ1-1; 7 bases fit TRBD1. Germline loops: CDR1 GTSNPN, CDR2 SVGIG (reference sequence). CDR3 size: 14 residues. V dropped 3 bases and J dropped 5; count of bases not matched to a gene: 9. The CDR3, as DNA: TGTGCCTGGAGGCACAGGGGCAGAACAACTGAAGCTTTCTTT. It is translated as CAWRHRGRTTEAFF.

The chain's CDR3 is CASSPGTNYGYTF. Here the CDR3 DNA reads TGCGCCAGCAGTCCCGGGACTAACTATGGCTACACCTTC. The chain is built from TRBV10-1 and TRBJ1-2; D is undetermined. With 5 bases removed from V and 0 bases from J, the gap between germline ends came to 7 bases. The germline V gene encodes CDR1 WNHNN and CDR2 SYGVQD (reference sequence). The CDR3 consists of 13 residues.

J is TRBJ1-1 and V is TRBV12-5, with D maybe TRBD1 (6 bases). Trimming left V 1 base short and J 4 bases short, with 16 bases between. The CDR3 sequence is 16 residues long. Germline lookup yields CDR1 LGHNT and CDR2 FRNRAP. CDR3 residues: CASGLGIPTGRTEAFF. CDR3 nucleotides: TGTGCTAGTGGTTTGGGAATACCGACAGGCCGCACTGAAGCTTTCTTT.

The rearrangement links TRBV12-5 to TRBJ1-6; the D is unclear. This CDR3 has 16 residues. V was pared by 3 bases and J by 3 bases, with 12 bases between. Germline V gene data show CDR1 as LGHNT and CDR2 as FRNRAP. The chain's CDR3 is CASGLGQVYYNSPLHF. The CDR3 DNA follows: TGTGCTAGTGGTTTAGGTCAGGTCTACTATAATTCACCCCTCCACTTT.

The chain combines TRBV3-1 (or the pseudogene TRBV3-2) with TRBJ2-7, with D uncertain. CDR1 LGHDT and CDR2 YNNKEL come from the germline V gene (reference sequence). This CDR3 comprises 14 residues. V was trimmed by 0 bases and J by 2 bases, leaving 8 bases between them. CDR3 protein: CASSQDTLTYEQYF. CDR3 nucleotides: TGTGCCAGCAGCCAAGATACACTAACCTACGAGCAGTACTTC.

The V call is TRBV11-2, the J call TRBJ1-5; 8 positions agree with TRBD1. J was trimmed by 13 bases and V by 1 base; bases with no gene match: 9. Germline CDR1 is SGHAT and CDR2 is FQNNGV. This CDR3 contains 14 residues. The CDR3 DNA reads as TGTGCCAGCAGCTTAGGTTCAGGGGGCTATGGGCAGCATTTT. Translating gives CASSLGSGGYGQHF. The full variable domain, with the rest looked up from reference TRBV11-2 and TRBJ1-5, is EAGVAQSPRYKIIEKRQSVAFWCNPISGHATLYWYQQILGQGPKLLIQFQNNGVVDDSQLPKDRFSAERLKGVDSTLKIQPAKLEDSAVYLCASSLGSGGYGQHFGDGTRLSIL.

J is TRBJ1-1 and V is TRBV27; a weak D match, TRBD1 (5 bases). Germline-derived CDR1 and CDR2 are MNHEY and SMNVEV (reference sequence). The ends were cut back, 5 bases at V and 1 base at J, with 11 bases in the middle. The CDR3 length is 14 residues. The CDR3 sequence: CASSQTGQNTEAFF. CDR3 sequence (DNA): TGTGCCAGCAGTCAGACCGGACAGAACACTGAAGCTTTCTTT.

In its sample, this clone was seen a few times. The V and J genes are TRBV28 and TRBJ1-5, with D perhaps matching TRBD1 (6 bases). The CDR3 contains 15 residues. V gave up 2 bases and J gave up 1 base, with 9 bases separating them. CDR1 is MDHEN and CDR2 is SYDVKM in the germline V gene. CDR3 nucleotide sequence: TGTGCCAGCAGTTTAGGCAGGGGAAGCAATCAGCCCCAGCATTTT. Its protein is CASSLGRGSNQPQHF.

This chain joins TRBV25-1 and TRBJ1-2, with D tentatively TRBD1 (5 bases). Per the germline V gene, CDR1 is MGHDK and CDR2 is SYGVNS. The CDR3 spans 14 residues. V was cut by 7 bases and J by 0 bases, with 12 bases left in between. In DNA form, the CDR3 reads TGTGCCAGCAAGGCCCAGGGCCCTAACTATGGCTACACCTTC. It codes for CASKAQGPNYGYTF.

The gene calls are TRBV27 and TRBJ1-2, with 8 bases aligning to TRBD1. Germline trimming cut 3 bases from V and 2 bases from J; bases unmatched to any gene: 2. This CDR3 region has 14 residues. The germline CDR1 and CDR2 sequences are MNHEY and SMNVEV (reference sequence). The CDR3 nucleotides are TGTGCCAGCAGTTTTAGACAGGGGAACTATGGCTACACCTTC. The encoded protein is CASSFRQGNYGYTF.

This chain links TRBV3-1 (or the pseudogene TRBV3-2) with TRBJ1-1; unclear D gene. The germline gives CDR1 LGHDT, CDR2 YNNKEL (reference sequence). The ends were cut back, 1 base at V and 2 bases at J, with 11 bases in the middle. The CDR3 covers 15 residues. DNA of the CDR3: TGTGCCAGCAGCCAAGTGTTCACAGCAAACACTGAAGCTTTCTTT. Amino acids: CASSQVFTANTEAFF.

The chain joins TRBV6-5 to TRBJ1-5, with 9 bases identical to TRBD1. The V segment lost 6 bases and the J segment 5 bases; nucleotides outside the gene matches: 5. CDR1 and CDR2 (germline): MNHEY, SVGAGI. The CDR3 sequence is 14 residues long. CDR3 in DNA: TGTGCCAGCAGCAAGACAGGGGGTGATCAGCCCCAGCATTTT. Translation: CASSKTGGDQPQHF.

V usage is TRBV2 and J usage is TRBJ1-1; 8 bases map to TRBD1. Germline assignment: CDR1 SNHLY and CDR2 FYNNEI. CDR3 size: 15 residues. J lost 2 bases, V lost 6 bases, and 8 bases had no gene match. The CDR3 protein is CASSSTQGANTEAFF. The CDR3 bases are TGTGCCAGCAGCTCAACGCAGGGGGCCAACACTGAAGCTTTCTTT.

This chain uses TRBV5-1 with TRBJ2-1, with D possibly being TRBD2 (5 bases). The V gene lost 1 base and the J gene lost 12 bases, with 14 bases spanning the gap. The CDR3 spans 13 residues. Germline assignment: CDR1 SGHRS and CDR2 YFSETQ. CDR3 in amino acids: CASSLTVSAGQFF. CDR3 in DNA: TGCGCCAGCAGCTTGACAGTTAGCGCCGGGCAGTTCTTC. Based on the CDR3 plus reference TRBV5-1 and TRBJ2-1, the full variable domain is KAGVTQTPRYLIKTRGQQVTLSCSPISGHRSVSWYQQTPGQGLQFLFEYFSETQRNKGNFPGRFSGRQFSNSRSEMNVSTLELGDSALYLCASSLTVSAGQFFGPGTRLTVL.

The rearrangement uses TRBV5-6 and TRBJ2-7; 7 positions agree with TRBD1. Germline V lookup: CDR1 SGHDT, CDR2 YYEEEE. The CDR3 has 12 amino acids. V gave up 5 bases and J gave up 6 bases; unmatched junction bases: 5. Here the CDR3 reads CASRTGMGEQYF. Written as DNA, the CDR3 is TGTGCCAGCAGGACAGGGATGGGCGAGCAGTACTTC. Full variable domain (outside the CDR3, taken from reference TRBV5-6 and TRBJ2-7): DAGVTQSPTHLIKTRGQQVTLRCSPKSGHDTVSWYQQALGQGPQFIFQYYEEEERQRGNFPDRFSGHQFPNYSSELNVNALLLGDSALYLCASRTGMGEQYFGPGTRLTVT.

This chain joins TRBV2 and TRBJ2-3, with no clear D. V shed 5 bases and J shed 1 base, with 10 bases lying between them. The length of the CDR3 is 14 residues. Germline V CDR1 and CDR2: SNHLY, FYNNEI. In DNA, the CDR3 is TGTGCCAGCAGTATCGGGTGGGGCACAGATACGCAGTATTTT. Its translation: CASSIGWGTDTQYF. Complete variable domain (other parts from reference TRBV2 and TRBJ2-3): EPEVTQTPSHQVTQMGQEVILRCVPISNHLYFYWYRQILGQKVEFLVSFYNNEISEKSEIFDDQFSVERPDGSNFTLKIRSTKLEDSAMYFCASSIGWGTDTQYFGPGTRLTVL.

The V and J genes are TRBV4-1 and TRBJ1-5; 7 bases align to TRBD1. V shed 0 bases, J shed 11 bases, and the junction held 13 bases outside the gene matches. Germline CDR1 is MGHRA and CDR2 is YSYEKL. This CDR3 has 16 amino acids. The CDR3 protein is CASSQEAGGSFESQHF. Written as DNA, the CDR3 is TGCGCCAGCAGCCAAGAGGCAGGGGGTAGTTTCGAGTCCCAGCATTTT.